This TCR beta chain was sequenced for a study of metastatic and nonmetastatic thyroid tumors. Study context: For malignant and benign thyroid patients, tumor or nodule tissue and blood were the sources whose repertoires were compared. Overall study findings and caveats: Benign nodules were reported to have significantly lower TCR beta diversity than malignant thyroid tumors, in blood and tumor.

In the original workflow: A distant-metastasis classifier for papillary thyroid cancer was built using CDR3 differences across clinicopathological groups. TCRdb reanalyzed the PCR reads via MiXCR. For this entry, the V and J calls and clone size follow TCRdb and not the study's own pipeline. The table has under 45,000 clones, around 28% seen once. All patients were untreated before thyroid surgery. This clone was observed many times. Its antigen is undetermined. This TCR was sampled from a male donor with papillary thyroid cancer or a benign thyroid nodule (not recorded which). Some clones in this sample may be carry-over from other donors' samples. The sample consisted of blood.

CDR3 nucleotide sequence: TGCGCCAGCAGCTTGAGACCTAGCGGGGACGACTACGAGCAGTACTTC. Translated: CASSLRPSGDDYEQYF. This rearrangement joins TRBV5-1 to TRBJ2-7; 9 bases are a match to TRBD2. The germline V gene has CDR1 SGHRS and CDR2 YFSETQ. Trimming removed 1 base from V and 3 bases from J; junction bases left unmatched: 8. The CDR3 consists of 16 residues.